This T cell receptor beta chain originates from a study of T cell responses to AZD1222 COVID-19 vaccine. Study background: Second doses were pooled across both intervals (about 4 or about 12 weeks).

To note about this clone: The antigen is undetermined.

Whole-study results and caveats: Just five to seven people given AZD1222 tested seropositive at baseline. Only after the peak T cell response were repertoires sampled. Unmutated variant regions reportedly attract nearly half of all spike-specific TCRs.

The table came from immunoSEQ multiplex PCR; TCRdb's copy has only in-frame clones and leaves some out. The sample consists of some 120,000 clones, more than 70% of them appearing once. Trimming stripped 6 bases from V and 4 bases from J, with 13 bases between. The CDR3 consists of 14 residues. The germline V gene encodes CDR1 MNHEY and CDR2 SVGAGI. Sequencing was performed on peripheral blood, taken on day 0 of AZD1222 vaccination. The sequence came from an adult in good health. V is TRBV6-5 and J is TRBJ1-5, with D uncertain. CDR3 protein: CASRDPFSNQPQHF. The CDR3 bases are TGTGCCAGCAGAGATCCTTTTTCGAATCAGCCCCAGCATTTT.